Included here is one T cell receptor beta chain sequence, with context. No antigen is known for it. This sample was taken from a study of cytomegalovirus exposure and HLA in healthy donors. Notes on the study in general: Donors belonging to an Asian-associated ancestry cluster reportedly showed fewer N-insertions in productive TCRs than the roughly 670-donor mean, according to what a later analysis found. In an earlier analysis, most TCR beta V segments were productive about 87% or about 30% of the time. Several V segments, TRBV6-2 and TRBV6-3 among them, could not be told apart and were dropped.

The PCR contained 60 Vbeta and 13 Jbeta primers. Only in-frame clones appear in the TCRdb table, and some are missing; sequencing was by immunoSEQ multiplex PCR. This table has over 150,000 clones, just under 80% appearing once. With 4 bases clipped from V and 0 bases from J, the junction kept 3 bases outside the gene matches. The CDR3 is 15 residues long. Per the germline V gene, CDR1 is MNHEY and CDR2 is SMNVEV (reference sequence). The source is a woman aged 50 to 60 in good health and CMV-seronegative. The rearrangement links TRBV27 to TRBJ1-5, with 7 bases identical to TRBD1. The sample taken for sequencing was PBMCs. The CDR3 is CASSWGQNSNQPQHF. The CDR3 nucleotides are TGTGCCAGCAGTTGGGGACAGAATAGCAATCAGCCCCAGCATTTT.